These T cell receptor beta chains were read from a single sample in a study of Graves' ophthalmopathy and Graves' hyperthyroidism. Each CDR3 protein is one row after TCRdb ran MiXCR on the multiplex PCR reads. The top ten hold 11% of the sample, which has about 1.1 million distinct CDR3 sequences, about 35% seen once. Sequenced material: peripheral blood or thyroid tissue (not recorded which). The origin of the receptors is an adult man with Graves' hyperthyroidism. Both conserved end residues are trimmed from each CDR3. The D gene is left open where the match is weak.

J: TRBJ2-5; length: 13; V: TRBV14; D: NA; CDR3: ASSQDLGLAETQY
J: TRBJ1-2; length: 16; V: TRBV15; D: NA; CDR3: ATSSYEGPTRTGYGYT
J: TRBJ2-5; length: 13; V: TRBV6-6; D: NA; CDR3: ASSYGAGAEETQY
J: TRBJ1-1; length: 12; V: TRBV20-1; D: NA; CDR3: SARPHGRSTEAF
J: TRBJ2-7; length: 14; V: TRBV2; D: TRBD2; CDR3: ASSEAGGGVAYEQY
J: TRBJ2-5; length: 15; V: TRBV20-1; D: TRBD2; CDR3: SARDVRTSGSRETQY
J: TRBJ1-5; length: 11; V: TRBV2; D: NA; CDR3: ASNGDSNQPQH
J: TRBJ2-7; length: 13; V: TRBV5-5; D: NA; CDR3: ASSLVLAPTYEQY
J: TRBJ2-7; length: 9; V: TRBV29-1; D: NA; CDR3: SAGWGYEQY
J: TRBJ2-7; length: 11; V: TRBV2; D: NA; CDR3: ASSSPRDHEQY
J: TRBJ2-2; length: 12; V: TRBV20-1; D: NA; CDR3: SARRPRGTGELF
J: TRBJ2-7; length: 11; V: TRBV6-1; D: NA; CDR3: ASSAPEPYEQY